This T cell receptor beta chain was observed in a study of cytomegalovirus exposure and HLA in healthy donors. Study-wide points: Prediction of most subjects' HLA-A and HLA-B alleles by TCR beta sequences was reportedly accurate. Cytomegalovirus-associated TCR beta chains were listed, numbering under 200.

60 Vbeta and 13 Jbeta primers were used in PCR. Sequencing was performed with immunoSEQ multiplex PCR; in TCRdb, only in-frame clones are kept and a portion is missing. The sample has 150,000 to 200,000 clones; roughly 79% are singletons. The junction had 1 base not matched to a gene; V was cut back by 3 bases and J by 4 bases. The V gene's germline CDR1 is SEHNR and CDR2 FQNEAQ (reference sequence). This CDR3 is 14 amino acids long. As to this clone: Its antigen is still unknown.

The chain joins TRBV7-9 to TRBJ1-4; 8 bases match TRBD1. This TCR came from a male donor in good health and CMV-seropositive. Input material: PBMCs. The chain's CDR3 is CASSFTGGNEKLFF. DNA of the CDR3: TGTGCCAGCAGCTTTACAGGGGGTAATGAAAAACTGTTTTTT.